This T cell receptor (beta chain) was sequenced for a study of immune evolution from preneoplasia to lung adenocarcinoma. Study-level points and caveats: Clonality was highest in normal lung, lower in later-stage lesions apparently.

The CDR3 runs to 13 residues. As for this clone: Its antigen is as yet unknown.

Between the mid-2010s and the late 2010s, patients underwent resection in Japan or China. Assay: immunoSEQ multiplex PCR; the TCRdb copy retains only in-frame clones and omits some. The sample shows 9,500 to 15,000 clones, roughly 84% of them seen only once. The rearrangement links TRBV21-1 to TRBJ1-5; the table's D gene call, TRBD1, was not cross checked with the DNA. TRBV21-1 is shown as a pseudogene. Material: FFPE tissue from an adenomatous hyperplasia lung lesion. Subset described: atypical adenomatous hyperplasia (AAH), lung preneoplasia. This receptor was taken from a person between 50 and 70 years old with lung adenocarcinoma. This CDR3 is CASSKDRHQPQHF. The CDR3 nucleotides are TGTGCCAGCAGTAAGGACAGACATCAGCCCCAGCATTTT.